This TCR beta chain was sequenced in a study of blood T cell repertoires in COVID-19. Overall study: Some COVID-19 samples were acute and others convalescent; all came from the United States, Italy and Spain. T cells, B-cell-depleted T cells, or PBMCs supplied cDNA or gDNA.

In the study's own analysis: Nucleated cell number was recorded as an estimate derived from reference gene primer amplification. Measured with immunoSEQ multiplex PCR; TCRdb has only the in-frame clones, and not every one. Clonal size and the V and J genes are those of that table, whereas D and trimming came from the DNA. The table lists approximately 110,000 clones, about 85% of them singletons. Germline V gene lookup returns CDR1 SQVTM and CDR2 ANQGSEA. The V segment lost 6 bases and the J segment 5 bases; nucleotides outside the gene matches: 5. CDR3 length: 12 residues. The V call is TRBV29-1, the J call TRBJ1-1, with 8 nucleotides matching TRBD1. The origin of this receptor is a man between 45 and 60 years old with acute or convalescent COVID-19. The sample comprised peripheral blood. The CDR3 reads CSVHRGFTEAFF. The DNA for the CDR3 is TGCAGCGTACACAGGGGGTTTACTGAAGCTTTCTTT.